The next 22 T cell receptor beta chains were all read from a single sample in a study of blood T cells in healthy people across ages. PCR was performed a second time for about 7 to 12 cycles using a sample-barcoded 5' primer and a J-beta primer mix. TCRdb passed the 5' RACE reads through MiXCR, listing each CDR3 protein once. The table has hundreds of thousands of distinct CDR3 sequences, around 46% seen once; the top ten hold around 20%. Sequenced sample: blood. These receptors came from an older woman in good health.

This clonotype has a handful of counts. The gene calls are TRBV20-1 and TRBJ2-1, with a weak D call TRBD2 (5 bases). The V gene's germline CDR1 is DFQATT and CDR2 SNEGSKA (reference sequence). This CDR3 is 14 amino acids long. V was cut by 3 bases and J by 6 bases, with 15 bases left in between. In nucleotides, the CDR3 is TGCAGTGCTAGGTGGGGAGAAGGTAGCAATGAGCAGTTCTTC. It specifies CSARWGEGSNEQFF.

This clonotype was detected only a few times. The genes are TRBV20-1 and TRBJ1-6, with D possibly being TRBD1 (6 bases). Trimming removed 6 bases at V and 8 bases at J, with 17 bases between. CDR1 and CDR2 (germline): DFQATT, SNEGSKA (reference sequence). There are 14 residues in the CDR3. The CDR3 DNA reads as TGCAGTGCCAGGGCTGGACAGACCCATTCACCCCTCCACTTT. It encodes CSARAGQTHSPLHF.

This clonotype was observed a single time. CDR3: CASSALGQGEETQYF. For the CDR3, the DNA is TGTGCCAGCAGCGCTTTGGGACAGGGGGAAGAGACCCAGTACTTC. The chain links TRBV5-4 to TRBJ2-5; 11 nucleotides line up with TRBD1. The germline gives CDR1 SGHNT, CDR2 YYREEE (reference sequence). CDR3 size: 15 residues. V trimming: 4 bases; J trimming: 3 bases; junction bases outside the gene matches: 5.

V and J are TRBV2 and TRBJ2-5, with D perhaps TRBD1 or TRBD2 (5 bases each). The CDR3 is 14 residues long. Trimming removed 3 bases at V and 12 bases at J, with 20 bases between. Germline assignment: CDR1 SNHLY and CDR2 FYNNEI. CDR3 bases: TGTGCCAGCAGTGATTCCGGGACCCCCCTCCTGGAGTACTTC. Translation gives CASSDSGTPLLEYF.

The chain recombines TRBV20-1 with TRBJ2-7; the match to TRBD2 covers 14 bases. Germline loops: CDR1 DFQATT, CDR2 SNEGSKA (reference sequence). V was pared by 3 bases and J by 4 bases, with 5 bases of the junction left unmatched. This CDR3 contains 15 residues. CDR3 coding DNA: TGCAGTGCTAGGGGGACTAGCGGGGGAACGTACGAGCAGTACTTC. It translates to CSARGTSGGTYEQYF.

This clonotype was observed a handful of times. V usage is TRBV6-2 or TRBV6-3 and J usage is TRBJ2-1, with no clear D. Trimming cost V 0 bases and J 2 bases, with 11 bases left between them. Germline CDR1 is MNHEY and CDR2 is SVGEGT. The CDR3 covers 16 residues. CDR3 region: CASSYSGRDPYNEQFF. Written as DNA, the CDR3 is TGTGCCAGCAGTTACTCAGGTAGAGACCCCTACAATGAGCAGTTCTTC.

Points on this clonotype: One end of the junction varies from germline; a read error may be responsible. The genes are TRBV12-5 and TRBJ2-3; D is undetermined. The CDR3 has 15 amino acids. CDR1 is LGHNT and CDR2 is FRNRAP in the germline V gene. CDR3 coding DNA: TGTGCTAGTGCTTTGGAGCTGGGGAACACAGATACGCAGTATTTT. It is translated as CASALELGNTDTQYF.

V usage is TRBV2 and J usage is TRBJ2-5, with D possibly matching TRBD2 (6 bases). V lost 2 bases to trimming and J lost 9 bases, with 7 bases between them. The CDR3 loop spans 11 amino acids. CDR1 SNHLY and CDR2 FYNNEI come from the germline V gene. The DNA for the CDR3 is TGTGCCAGCAGTGAACAGCGGGCCCAGTACTTC. Translation: CASSEQRAQYF.

The chain has TRBV20-1 and TRBJ2-7; the match to TRBD2 covers 9 bases. Germline CDR1 is DFQATT and CDR2 is SNEGSKA (reference sequence). The CDR3 has 15 residues. V trimming: 0 bases; J trimming: 3 bases; junction bases outside the gene matches: 6. The CDR3 region is CSARDGGRAVYEQYF. CDR3 in DNA: TGCAGTGCTAGAGATGGCGGGAGGGCCGTCTACGAGCAGTACTTC.

The gene calls are TRBV6-5 and TRBJ2-7; 7 bases are shared with TRBD1. The CDR3 runs to 16 residues. J gave up 3 bases and V 0 bases, and 8 bases lay outside the gene matches. Germline assignment: CDR1 MNHEY and CDR2 SVGAGI. The CDR3 spells CASSYSGTGVNYEQYF. In DNA form, the CDR3 reads TGTGCCAGCAGTTACTCGGGCACAGGGGTTAACTACGAGCAGTACTTC.

V usage is TRBV27 and J usage is TRBJ1-4, with D tentatively TRBD1 (5 bases). CDR1 is MNHEY, CDR2 SMNVEV, per germline (reference sequence). V was cut by 0 bases and J by 6 bases, with 5 bases left in between. The CDR3 loop spans 13 amino acids. The CDR3 nucleotides are TGTGCCAGCAGTTTATCGGGGGATGAAAAACTGTTTTTT. Protein sequence: CASSLSGDEKLFF. Full variable domain (missing parts from reference TRBV27 and TRBJ1-4): EAQVTQNPRYLITVTGKKLTVTCSQNMNHEYMSWYRQDPGLGLRQIYYSMNVEVTDKGDVPEGYKVSRKEKRNFPLILESPSPNQTSLYFCASSLSGDEKLFFGSGTQLSVL.

The count of this clonotype is one. The chain joins TRBV27 to TRBJ1-2; 7 bases agree with TRBD1. V was clipped by 4 bases and J by 8 bases; unmatched bases: 10. The CDR3 has 14 residues. In germline, CDR1 is MNHEY, CDR2 SMNVEV (reference sequence). CDR3 sequence reads: CASSSGQALEGYTF. The CDR3 coding sequence is TGTGCCAGCAGTTCCGGACAGGCCCTGGAAGGCTACACCTTC.

The chain recombines TRBV7-2 with TRBJ2-7; D unresolved. The CDR3 is 14 residues long. Germline assignment: CDR1 SGHTA and CDR2 FQGNSA. Trimming left V 5 bases short and J 0 bases short, with 11 bases between. This CDR3 reads CASSVDFSSYEQYF. CDR3 sequence (DNA): TGTGCCAGCAGCGTAGACTTCTCCTCCTACGAGCAGTACTTC.

Note on this clonotype: Given a much more abundant clone one base away, this may be a read error. The chain has TRBV25-1 and TRBJ2-5; D perhaps matches TRBD2 (5 bases). This CDR3 is 15 amino acids long. Deletions cut 0 bases from V and 1 base from J, with 9 bases between. Looked up from germline, CDR1 is MGHDK and CDR2 is SYGVNS. CDR3 protein: CASSEYVGSQETQYF. In nucleotides, the CDR3 is TGTGCCAGCAGTGAATATGTAGGGAGCCAAGAGACCCAGTACTTC.

The chain links TRBV3-1 to TRBJ2-5, with 10 bases lining up with TRBD1. The CDR3 runs to 15 residues. Germline V gene data show CDR1 as LGHDT and CDR2 as YNNKEL (reference sequence). Trimming removed 6 bases from V and 11 bases from J; junction bases left unmatched: 15. Here the CDR3 reads CASSFPGQGINEQYF. The CDR3 region has the DNA TGTGCCAGCAGTTTCCCGGGACAGGGGATTAATGAGCAGTACTTC.

The rearrangement links TRBV9 to TRBJ2-1; D might be TRBD1 (5 bases). The germline V gene encodes CDR1 SGDLS and CDR2 YYNGEE. V was trimmed by 3 bases and J by 2 bases, leaving 15 bases between them. The CDR3 runs 16 residues. The chain's CDR3 is CASSAQGGFTYNEQFF. Here the CDR3 DNA reads TGTGCCAGCAGCGCCCAGGGTGGGTTCACCTACAATGAGCAGTTCTTC.

J is TRBJ1-4 and V is TRBV11-2; D remains unclear. Trimming cost V 3 bases and J 3 bases, with 8 bases left between them. There are 14 residues in the CDR3. CDR1 is SGHAT and CDR2 is FQNNGV in the germline V gene. CDR3 region: CASSFRLANEKLFF. The CDR3 nucleotides read TGTGCCAGCAGCTTCAGGCTTGCTAATGAAAAACTGTTTTTT.

This chain links TRBV6-6 with TRBJ1-2, with D possibly being TRBD1 (5 bases). The length of the CDR3 is 15 residues. Looked up from germline, CDR1 is MNHNY and CDR2 is SVGAGI (reference sequence). The V gene lost 0 bases and the J gene lost 4 bases, with 12 bases spanning the gap. CDR3 in amino acids: CASSYSTPGSYGYTF. The CDR3 nucleotides read TGTGCCAGCAGTTACTCAACGCCAGGGTCCTATGGCTACACCTTC.

CDR3 amino acids: CASTLSSGGTDTQYF. CDR3 bases: TGTGCCAGCACCCTCTCTAGCGGGGGCACAGATACGCAGTATTTT. The chain combines TRBV6-5 with TRBJ2-3; 9 nucleotides line up with TRBD2. The germline gives CDR1 MNHEY, CDR2 SVGAGI. This CDR3 comprises 15 residues. Trimming at V came to 7 bases and at J to 1 base, leaving 6 bases not matched to a gene.

This chain connects TRBV6-5 to TRBJ1-3; no reliable D call. The CDR3 runs to 15 residues. V was pared by 0 bases and J by 4 bases, with 10 bases between. The germline CDR1 and CDR2 sequences are MNHEY and SVGAGI. The CDR3 coding sequence is TGTGCCAGCAGTTACTCCCCGGACGGGGGAAACACCATATATTTT. Residues: CASSYSPDGGNTIYF.

This chain links TRBV28 with TRBJ1-1; D unclear. The CDR3 loop spans 14 amino acids. V was cut by 6 bases and J by 1 base, with 12 bases left in between. The germline V gene encodes CDR1 MDHEN and CDR2 SYDVKM. The CDR3 nucleotides are TGTGCCAGCAGCCCTTCCGTAGGGAACACTGAAGCTTTCTTT. Translation: CASSPSVGNTEAFF.

This clonotype has more than one count but fewer than ten. The rearrangement joins TRBV7-9 to TRBJ1-1; TRBD1 agrees at 7 bases. This CDR3 is 13 amino acids long. The germline V gene encodes CDR1 SEHNR and CDR2 FQNEAQ (reference sequence). V trimming: 5 bases; J trimming: 8 bases; junction bases outside the gene matches: 8. CDR3 sequence (DNA): TGTGCCAGCAGCACACACCCGGGACAGGAAGCTTTCTTT. Protein: CASSTHPGQEAFF.